Below are 32 T cell receptor beta chains sequenced from a single sample in a study of cytomegalovirus exposure and HLA in healthy donors. 13 Jbeta primers and 60 Vbeta primers were used for the PCR. The assay was immunoSEQ multiplex PCR, and TCRdb's table has in-frame clones only and misses some. The sample consists of roughly 140,000 clones, approximately 80% of them appearing once. Sequencing was performed on PBMCs. The receptors were gathered from a woman aged 55-69 years in good health and CMV-seropositive.

The rearrangement links TRBV28 to TRBJ2-5; TRBD2 is a possible D gene (6 bases). The germline V gene has CDR1 MDHEN and CDR2 SYDVKM. The CDR3 is 12 residues long. Deletions cut 6 bases from V and 5 bases from J, with 10 bases between. For the CDR3, the DNA is TGTGCCAGCAGAACTGGGAGGGAGACCCAGTACTTC. Protein sequence: CASRTGRETQYF. Together with reference TRBV28 and TRBJ2-5, the CDR3 gives the full variable domain: DVKVTQSSRYLVKRTGEKVFLECVQDMDHENMFWYRQDPGLGLRLIYFSYDVKMKEKGDIPEGYSVSREKKERFSLILESASTNQTSMYLCASRTGRETQYFGPGTRLLVL.

The chain links TRBV4-1 to TRBJ1-1, with D perhaps matching TRBD1 (6 bases). The CDR3 is 15 amino acids. V was shortened by 1 base and J by 7 bases, with 16 bases between the two germline ends. The germline CDR1 and CDR2 sequences are MGHRA and YSYEKL. CDR3 loop: CASSQAVRGRVEAFF. The CDR3 nucleotides read TGCGCCAGCAGCCAAGCAGTCAGGGGAAGAGTTGAAGCTTTCTTT.

The chain employs TRBV4-2 and TRBJ2-7; TRBD2 aligns across 8 bases. This CDR3 has 13 residues. The germline CDR1 and CDR2 sequences are LGHNA and YNFKEQ. Germline trimming cut 11 bases from V and 5 bases from J; bases unmatched to any gene: 11. This CDR3 is CASKAAGDNEQYF. The CDR3 DNA reads TGTGCCTCCAAGGCAGCGGGGGATAACGAGCAGTACTTC.

This rearrangement joins TRBV4-3 to TRBJ2-7; no firm D call. Germline V gene sequence: CDR1 LGHNA, CDR2 YSLEER. V lost 0 bases and J lost 2, with 11 bases in between. The CDR3 is 15 residues long. The CDR3 DNA follows: TGCGCCAGCAGCCAAGATCGTGGAGTAACCTACGAGCAGTACTTC. As protein: CASSQDRGVTYEQYF.

V is TRBV29-1 and J is TRBJ1-2, with TRBD1 identical over 8 bases. The CDR3 runs to 14 residues. Germline CDR1 SQVTM, CDR2 ANQGSEA. V gave up 6 bases and J gave up 2 bases; unmatched junction bases: 8. The CDR3: CSVTTGQGNYGYTF. In nucleotides, the CDR3 is TGCAGCGTAACCACCGGACAGGGAAACTATGGCTACACCTTC.

The chain employs TRBV6-5 and TRBJ2-7; D is possibly TRBD2 (7 bases). Trimming took 7 bases from V and 5 from J, leaving 21 bases between them. There are 15 residues in the CDR3. Germline values: CDR1 MNHEY, CDR2 SVGAGI. The CDR3 coding sequence is TGTGCCAGCACCAACCGGGGGGCTCTTGAAGACGAGCAGTACTTC. Translating gives CASTNRGALEDEQYF.

This clone was seen once. This sequence joins TRBV6-6 and TRBJ1-4, with D tentatively TRBD1 (6 bases). With 2 bases removed from V and 4 bases from J, the gap between germline ends came to 11 bases. The CDR3 extends over 15 amino acids. CDR1 is MNHNY and CDR2 is SVGAGI in the germline V gene (reference sequence). In nucleotides, the CDR3 is TGTGCCAGCAGTTACGGGGCAGGGGTTAATGAAAAACTGTTTTTT. Residues: CASSYGAGVNEKLFF.

The J gene is TRBJ1-2, the V gene TRBV7-3; a possible D gene is TRBD1 (6 bases). Trimming pared 5 bases from V and 5 bases from J, leaving 18 bases between. The CDR3 is 15 amino acids. In germline, CDR1 is SGHTA, CDR2 FQGTGA. The CDR3 loop reads CASSEGGGAQYGYTF. The CDR3 DNA reads as TGTGCCAGCAGCGAGGGGGGGGGCGCTCAGTATGGCTACACCTTC.

This chain connects TRBV6-1 to TRBJ1-1; TRBD1 aligns across 7 bases. CDR3 length equals 15 residues. V shed 6 bases, J shed 4 bases, and the junction held 11 bases outside the gene matches. Germline CDR1 and CDR2: MNHNS and SASEGT. This CDR3 reads CASSPGRQGGTEAFF. DNA for the CDR3: TGTGCCAGCAGCCCAGGAAGACAGGGAGGCACTGAAGCTTTCTTT.

The chain combines TRBV4-2 with TRBJ1-5, with D perhaps TRBD1 (5 bases). This CDR3 comprises 14 residues. Trimming left V 0 bases short and J 2 bases short, with 5 bases between. Germline V gene sequence: CDR1 LGHNA, CDR2 YNFKEQ. This CDR3 reads CASSQETGNQPQHF. In DNA form, the CDR3 reads TGTGCCAGCAGCCAAGAGACAGGCAATCAGCCCCAGCATTTT.

The chain recombines TRBV2 with TRBJ2-1, with 7 bases matching TRBD2. CDR1 is SNHLY and CDR2 is FYNNEI in the germline V gene. CDR3 size: 15 residues. V shed 5 bases, J shed 2 bases, and the junction held 6 bases outside the gene matches. The DNA of the CDR3 is TGTGCCAGCAGTTTCACTAGCGCCGCCTACAATGAGCAGTTCTTC. Protein product: CASSFTSAAYNEQFF.

The rearrangement links TRBV28 to TRBJ2-5; 10 bases map to TRBD1. Judging by the DNA end, TRBJ2-7 fits better; the J call may be wrong. CDR1 is MDHEN, CDR2 SYDVKM, per germline. This CDR3 spans 15 amino acids. In nucleotides, the CDR3 is TGTGCCAGCAGTCAGGTGACAGGGGGCGCTTACGAGCAGTACTTC. It yields the protein CASSQVTGGAYEQYF.

This sequence joins TRBV29-1 and TRBJ1-4; D is ambiguous. There are 13 residues in the CDR3. CDR1 and CDR2 from the germline V gene are SQVTM and ANQGSEA. With 7 bases removed from V and 5 bases from J, the gap between germline ends came to 14 bases. The CDR3 loop is CSDRPANNEKLFF. CDR3 DNA sequence: TGCAGCGACCGCCCCGCGAACAATGAAAAACTGTTTTTT.

This chain connects TRBV18 to TRBJ2-2, with 8 bases matching TRBD2. Germline V lookup: CDR1 KGHSH, CDR2 LQKENI. V lost 3 bases and J lost 5; bases outside the gene matches: 8. The CDR3 length is 16 residues. CDR3 loop: CASSPYFSGTTGELFF. In nucleotides, the CDR3 is TGTGCCAGCTCACCCTACTTTAGCGGGACGACCGGGGAGCTGTTTTTT.

The chain joins TRBV7-6 to TRBJ1-2; the D gene is possibly TRBD1 (5 bases). Germline lookup yields CDR1 SGHVS and CDR2 FNYEAQ. Trimming pared 3 bases from V and 8 bases from J, leaving 13 bases between. This CDR3 spans 13 amino acids. The CDR3 DNA sequence: TGTGCCAGCAGCTTGCGTCTGGGGGGAGGCTACACCTTC. This gives the protein CASSLRLGGGYTF.

This clone was picked up a small number of times. The CDR3 nucleotides read TGTGCCAGCAGCTTAGCAGGTGGAAGCTCCTACGAGCAGTACTTC. Protein product: CASSLAGGSSYEQYF. This chain connects TRBV11-3 to TRBJ2-7; D remains ambiguous. Between the trimmed V and J ends, which lost 1 base and 0 bases, there was a span of 10 bases. The CDR3 sequence is 15 residues long. The germline CDR1 and CDR2 sequences are SGHNT and YENEEA.

The gene calls are TRBV6-1 and TRBJ1-5; D is possibly TRBD1 (6 bases). V was pared by 6 bases and J by 2 bases, with 8 bases between. Germline loops: CDR1 MNHNS, CDR2 SASEGT. The CDR3 totals 13 residues. The CDR3 is CASSYRGNQPQHF. The CDR3 coding sequence is TGTGCCAGCAGCTACAGGGGCAATCAGCCCCAGCATTTT.

The chain uses TRBV6-5 and TRBJ2-5, with 7 bases fitting TRBD1. Germline V gene lookup returns CDR1 MNHEY and CDR2 SVGAGI. V was clipped by 2 bases and J by 3 bases; unmatched bases: 9. The CDR3 extends over 16 amino acids. The CDR3 reads CASSYDPKTGKETQYF. DNA of the CDR3: TGTGCCAGCAGTTACGACCCGAAGACAGGGAAAGAGACCCAGTACTTC.

The chain has TRBV7-9 and TRBJ2-5; D not resolved. This CDR3 comprises 15 residues. Between the trimmed V and J ends, which lost 1 base and 4 bases, there was a span of 13 bases. CDR1 and CDR2 (germline): SEHNR, FQNEAQ (reference sequence). The CDR3 DNA follows: TGTGCCAGCAGCTTAGTTATCACAGCCAGAGAGACCCAGTACTTC. It specifies CASSLVITARETQYF.

This rearrangement joins TRBV4-3 to TRBJ2-6; D uncertain. Germline V CDR1 and CDR2: LGHNA, YSLEER. V lost 7 bases, J lost 0 bases, and 16 bases lay in between. The CDR3 has 17 residues. CDR3 region: CASTPSYSRSGANVLTF. Written as DNA, the CDR3 is TGCGCCAGCACCCCATCGTACTCACGCTCTGGGGCCAACGTCCTGACTTTC.

The chain employs TRBV7-9 and TRBJ2-2; 12 bases are shared with TRBD1. Germline V gene lookup returns CDR1 SEHNR and CDR2 FQNEAQ (reference sequence). This CDR3 is 17 amino acids long. V was clipped by 2 bases and J by 6 bases; unmatched bases: 7. Here the CDR3 reads CASSLPPGQGAAGELFF. The DNA for the CDR3 is TGTGCCAGCAGCTTACCTCCGGGACAGGGGGCGGCCGGGGAGCTGTTTTTT.

The V and J genes are TRBV7-9 and TRBJ2-7; the match to TRBD1 covers 7 bases. V gave up 4 bases and J gave up 5 bases; unmatched junction bases: 5. Germline-derived CDR1 and CDR2 are SEHNR and FQNEAQ (reference sequence). The CDR3 spans 13 residues. CDR3: CASSSRDSHEQYF. Written as DNA, the CDR3 is TGTGCCAGCAGCTCTAGGGACAGCCACGAGCAGTACTTC.

The chain combines TRBV7-9 with TRBJ2-3; the D gene is possibly TRBD2 (5 bases). Trimming cost V 6 bases and J 0 bases, with 10 bases left between them. Per the germline V gene, CDR1 is SEHNR and CDR2 is FQNEAQ (reference sequence). The CDR3 runs 14 residues. The CDR3, as DNA: TGTGCCAGCAGTCGGGGAGAGAGCACAGATACGCAGTATTTT. Protein product: CASSRGESTDTQYF.

This rearrangement joins TRBV5-1 to TRBJ2-5; 8 nucleotides agree with TRBD2. The V and J ends lost 0 bases and 5 bases, in that order; junction bases with no gene match: 9. CDR1 is SGHRS and CDR2 is YFSETQ in the germline V gene. The CDR3 extends over 16 amino acids. In DNA, the CDR3 is TGCGCCAGCAGCTTGGAACTGACTAGCGCAGGGGAGACCCAGTACTTC. Encoded protein: CASSLELTSAGETQYF. Full variable domain (missing parts from reference TRBV5-1 and TRBJ2-5): KAGVTQTPRYLIKTRGQQVTLSCSPISGHRSVSWYQQTPGQGLQFLFEYFSETQRNKGNFPGRFSGRQFSNSRSEMNVSTLELGDSALYLCASSLELTSAGETQYFGPGTRLLVL.

This rearrangement joins TRBV5-1 to TRBJ2-7; 7 nucleotides line up with TRBD2. Germline V lookup: CDR1 SGHRS, CDR2 YFSETQ. This CDR3 has 14 amino acids. With V trimmed by 7 bases and J by 5 bases, 12 bases remained unmatched. CDR3 in amino acids: CASYLGRASDEQYF. CDR3 DNA: TGCGCCAGCTACTTGGGGAGGGCTAGCGACGAGCAGTACTTC.

This chain links TRBV19 with TRBJ2-7; D is undetermined. The CDR3 runs to 13 residues. Trimming cost V 5 bases and J 3 bases, with 11 bases left between them. Germline CDR1 and CDR2: LNHDA and SQIVND (reference sequence). CDR3 sequence (DNA): TGTGCCAGTAGTGAGACTTGGAACTACGAGCAGTACTTC. It specifies CASSETWNYEQYF.

V is TRBV19 and J is TRBJ2-2; D is perhaps TRBD2 (5 bases). CDR3 size: 15 residues. Trimming took off 1 base at V and 5 bases at J, with 11 bases between the two ends. Per germline, CDR1 LNHDA and CDR2 SQIVND (reference sequence). CDR3 region: CASSIGYGGTGELFF. CDR3 in DNA: TGTGCCAGTAGTATAGGGTACGGCGGGACCGGGGAGCTGTTTTTT.

The chain carries TRBV7-3 and TRBJ2-3; no reliable D call. The V and J ends lost 5 bases and 1 base respectively, with 10 bases between them. In germline, CDR1 is SGHTA, CDR2 FQGTGA. The CDR3 sequence is 14 residues long. The chain's CDR3 is CASSPDTGTDTQYF. The CDR3 DNA follows: TGTGCCAGCAGCCCAGACACCGGCACAGATACGCAGTATTTT.

There are a few counts of this clone. The chain recombines TRBV27 with TRBJ2-7; tentatively, D is TRBD1 (5 bases). The CDR3 loop spans 14 amino acids. The germline CDR1 and CDR2 sequences are MNHEY and SMNVEV (reference sequence). The V and J ends lost 7 bases and 2 bases respectively, with 15 bases between them. The CDR3 nucleotides read TGTGCCAGCAAAGCGCAAAAGGGGCCCTACGAGCAGTACTTC. This encodes CASKAQKGPYEQYF.

The chain carries TRBV2 and TRBJ2-5; the match to TRBD1 covers 7 bases. The CDR3 runs 13 residues. Germline V gene sequence: CDR1 SNHLY, CDR2 FYNNEI. The V segment lost 6 bases and the J segment 7 bases; nucleotides outside the gene matches: 8. The CDR3 nucleotides are TGTGCCAGCAGCCGAGACAGGGCGGTGACCCAGTACTTC. Its protein product is CASSRDRAVTQYF. The variable domain in full, completed from reference TRBV2 and TRBJ2-5, reads EPEVTQTPSHQVTQMGQEVILRCVPISNHLYFYWYRQILGQKVEFLVSFYNNEISEKSEIFDDQFSVERPDGSNFTLKIRSTKLEDSAMYFCASSRDRAVTQYFGPGTRLLVL.

V is TRBV14 and J is TRBJ2-6; no clear D gene. The germline V gene has CDR1 SGHDN and CDR2 FVKESK. V gave up 5 bases and J gave up 2 bases, with 10 bases separating them. The CDR3 covers 15 residues. CDR3 coding DNA: TGTGCCAGCAGCTACAGCTTGCCTGGGGCCAACGTCCTGACTTTC. Its protein product is CASSYSLPGANVLTF. The whole variable domain, remainder taken from reference TRBV14 and TRBJ2-6, is EAGVTQFPSHSVIEKGQTVTLRCDPISGHDNLYWYRRVMGKEIKFLLHFVKESKQDESGMPNNRFLAERTGGTYSTLKVQPAELEDSGVYFCASSYSLPGANVLTFGAGSRLTVL.

The J gene is TRBJ2-7, the V gene TRBV28, with D uncertain. The germline V gene encodes CDR1 MDHEN and CDR2 SYDVKM. V dropped 3 bases and J dropped 2 bases, with 8 bases sitting between them. The CDR3 runs 13 residues. CDR3 sequence (DNA): TGTGCCAGCAGTTTGGCCTCCCCCTACGAGCAGTACTTC. Protein: CASSLASPYEQYF.